The 16 T cell receptor beta chains presented below share a single source sample, sequenced in a study of blood T cell dynamics during melanoma immunotherapy. Findings and caveats of the study: Immune-effector CD8+ cells best matched cell-free DNA CDR3 sequences and were most clonal.

Which antigens these TCRs recognize remains unknown. TCRdb keeps only in-frame clones here, not all; method: immunoSEQ multiplex PCR. The sample consists of over a thousand clones, roughly 74% of them appearing once. Time point specified: pre-treatment baseline. TIE cells were CD3+ CD4- CD8+ CD45RA- CD45RO-high CD27- CCR7- memory T cells. This specimen was CD8+ T cells from blood, taken from a patient treated with checkpoint blockade. These receptors were taken from a human donor with melanoma.

The chain carries TRBV7-8 and TRBJ2-5; D is perhaps TRBD1 (7 bases). This CDR3 has 14 amino acids. The germline gives CDR1 SGHVS, CDR2 FQNEAQ. V was trimmed by 6 bases and J by 1 base, leaving 12 bases between them. Here the CDR3 DNA reads TGTGCCAGCAGTCGGGGGACAGCCCAAGAGACCCAGTACTTC. Its protein product is CASSRGTAQETQYF.

This chain uses TRBV6-5 with TRBJ1-5; D remains unclear. The length of the CDR3 is 13 residues. The germline V gene has CDR1 MNHEY and CDR2 SVGAGI. Trimming cost V 4 bases and J 7 bases, with 11 bases left between them. CDR3 nucleotide sequence: TGTGCCAGCAGTTCGTTGCCTGGACAGCCCCAGCATTTT. This translates into CASSSLPGQPQHF.

CDR3 DNA sequence: TGTGCCAGCAGTTTACTCCGGGGACAGGGTGTAAGTGGCTACACCTTC. Encoded protein: CASSLLRGQGVSGYTF. This chain uses TRBV28 with TRBJ1-2; 9 nucleotides match TRBD1. J gave up 7 bases and V 2 bases, and 11 bases lay outside the gene matches. CDR3 length: 16 amino acids. In germline, CDR1 is MDHEN, CDR2 SYDVKM.

V and J are TRBV19 and TRBJ1-5, with D unresolved. The CDR3 extends over 13 amino acids. Looked up from germline, CDR1 is LNHDA and CDR2 is SQIVND (reference sequence). V was pared by 5 bases and J by 7 bases, with 12 bases between. The CDR3 reads CASSPHSGQPQHF. The CDR3 coding sequence is TGTGCCAGTAGTCCCCATAGTGGGCAGCCCCAGCATTTT.

V gene TRBV9 combines with J gene TRBJ1-1; perhaps TRBD1 as D (6 bases). The CDR3 runs 14 residues. Per the germline V gene, CDR1 is SGDLS and CDR2 is YYNGEE. Trimming took off 3 bases at V and 2 bases at J, with 11 bases between the two ends. CDR3 region: CASSGGGVNTEAFF. CDR3 nucleotides: TGTGCCAGCAGCGGAGGGGGGGTAAACACTGAAGCTTTCTTT.

This clone was detected once. The V and J genes are TRBV27 and TRBJ2-1; 7 bases fit TRBD1. Germline trimming cut 4 bases from V and 4 bases from J; bases unmatched to any gene: 13. The CDR3 has 17 residues. Germline values: CDR1 MNHEY, CDR2 SMNVEV (reference sequence). This CDR3 reads CASSSLQTGTLYNEQFF. In nucleotides, the CDR3 is TGTGCCAGCAGTTCCCTCCAGACAGGGACCCTATACAATGAGCAGTTCTTC.

The genes are TRBV6-1 and TRBJ2-7; 11 positions agree with TRBD2. CDR1 and CDR2 (germline): MNHNS, SASEGT. With V trimmed by 4 bases and J by 6 bases, 8 bases remained unmatched. The CDR3 contains 15 residues. The CDR3 nucleotides read TGTGCCAGCAGTGTTAGCGGGAGGGGGGGCACCGAGCAGTACTTC. Amino acids: CASSVSGRGGTEQYF.

This clone has only a few counts. The chain carries TRBV7-9 and TRBJ2-1; tentatively, D is TRBD2 (6 bases). This CDR3 is 17 amino acids long. From germline, CDR1 is SEHNR and CDR2 FQNEAQ (reference sequence). Between the trimmed V and J ends, which lost 5 bases and 2 bases, there was a span of 19 bases. CDR3 amino acids: CASSPREKRAAYNEQFF. The CDR3 region has the DNA TGTGCCAGCAGCCCTAGGGAGAAGCGGGCCGCCTACAATGAGCAGTTCTTC.

The V and J genes are TRBV5-6 and TRBJ2-2; D unclear. CDR1 SGHDT and CDR2 YYEEEE come from the germline V gene. V was trimmed by 0 bases and J by 9 bases, leaving 6 bases between them. The CDR3 extends over 12 amino acids. CDR3 DNA sequence: TGTGCCAGCAGCTTGGGTGGCTGGGAGCTGTTTTTT. Translated: CASSLGGWELFF.

V gene TRBV7-8 combines with J gene TRBJ2-5; 8 bases match TRBD1. With 5 bases clipped from V and 0 bases from J, the junction kept 2 bases outside the gene matches. The CDR3 consists of 14 residues. Germline V gene lookup returns CDR1 SGHVS and CDR2 FQNEAQ. As DNA, the CDR3 is TGTGCCAGCAGCCCGACAGGGGACCAAGAGACCCAGTACTTC. As protein: CASSPTGDQETQYF.

This clone came up once. V and J are TRBV9 and TRBJ1-4; D perhaps matches TRBD1 (6 bases). This CDR3 has 15 amino acids. Germline CDR1 is SGDLS and CDR2 is YYNGEE. The V and J ends lost 1 base and 5 bases respectively, with 12 bases between them. CDR3 sequence reads: CASSVRGGGNEKLFF. The CDR3 region has the DNA TGTGCCAGCAGCGTAAGAGGAGGGGGGAATGAAAAACTGTTTTTT.

The rearrangement joins TRBV27 to TRBJ2-1; 10 positions match TRBD1. Germline CDR1 MNHEY, CDR2 SMNVEV (reference sequence). Trimming removed 2 bases from V and 7 bases from J; junction bases left unmatched: 5. The CDR3 runs 15 residues. This CDR3 reads CASSLILGQGNEQFF. CDR3 DNA sequence: TGTGCCAGCAGTTTAATTCTGGGACAGGGGAATGAGCAGTTCTTC.

CDR3 sequence (DNA): TGTGCCAGCAGGGGACAGGGCCAAGAGACCCAGTACTTC. Its protein product is CASRGQGQETQYF. The chain carries TRBV6-5 and TRBJ2-5; 9 nucleotides align to TRBD1. Losses at the gene ends were 6 bases for V and 1 base for J; bases not matched to a gene: 0. The length of the CDR3 is 13 residues. Germline V gene sequence: CDR1 MNHEY, CDR2 SVGAGI.

This clone has just a few counts. J is TRBJ2-7 and V is TRBV27; D is possibly TRBD1 (5 bases). Germline-derived CDR1 and CDR2 are MNHEY and SMNVEV (reference sequence). V was cut by 2 bases and J by 7 bases, with 18 bases left in between. CDR3 length: 15 amino acids. The CDR3: CASSLSVAGLGEQYF. The CDR3 DNA is TGTGCCAGCAGTTTAAGTGTCGCAGGGCTGGGAGAGCAGTACTTC.

The V and J genes are TRBV11-2 and TRBJ2-7; the D is unclear. Germline loops: CDR1 SGHAT, CDR2 FQNNGV. The CDR3 contains 13 residues. Trimming took off 4 bases at V and 0 bases at J, with 7 bases between the two ends. The CDR3 is CASSYQTSYEQYF. The CDR3 DNA reads as TGTGCCAGCAGCTATCAGACCTCCTACGAGCAGTACTTC.

This clone was observed a single time. V and J are TRBV27 and TRBJ2-2, with 11 bases lining up with TRBD2. From germline, CDR1 is MNHEY and CDR2 SMNVEV (reference sequence). The CDR3 extends over 21 amino acids. The J segment lost 0 bases and the V segment lost 0 bases, leaving 12 bases of the junction unmatched. This CDR3 reads CASSLSAPSGRKIPNTGELFF. The CDR3 DNA follows: TGTGCCAGCAGTTTATCAGCCCCTAGCGGGAGGAAGATTCCGAACACCGGGGAGCTGTTTTTT.